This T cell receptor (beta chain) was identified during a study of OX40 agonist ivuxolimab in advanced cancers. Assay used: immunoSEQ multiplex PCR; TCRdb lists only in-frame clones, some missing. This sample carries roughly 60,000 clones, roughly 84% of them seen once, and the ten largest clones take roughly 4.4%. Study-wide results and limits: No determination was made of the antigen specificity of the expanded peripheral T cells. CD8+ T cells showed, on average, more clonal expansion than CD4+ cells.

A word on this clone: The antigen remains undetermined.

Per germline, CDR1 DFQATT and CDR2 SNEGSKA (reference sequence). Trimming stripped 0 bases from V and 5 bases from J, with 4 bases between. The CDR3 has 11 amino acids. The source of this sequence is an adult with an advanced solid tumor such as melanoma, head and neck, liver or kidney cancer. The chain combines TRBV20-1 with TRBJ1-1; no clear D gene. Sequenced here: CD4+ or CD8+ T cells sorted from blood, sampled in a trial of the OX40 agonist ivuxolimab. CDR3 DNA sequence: TGCAGTGCTAGAGATCTGACTGAAGCTTTCTTT. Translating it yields CSARDLTEAFF.